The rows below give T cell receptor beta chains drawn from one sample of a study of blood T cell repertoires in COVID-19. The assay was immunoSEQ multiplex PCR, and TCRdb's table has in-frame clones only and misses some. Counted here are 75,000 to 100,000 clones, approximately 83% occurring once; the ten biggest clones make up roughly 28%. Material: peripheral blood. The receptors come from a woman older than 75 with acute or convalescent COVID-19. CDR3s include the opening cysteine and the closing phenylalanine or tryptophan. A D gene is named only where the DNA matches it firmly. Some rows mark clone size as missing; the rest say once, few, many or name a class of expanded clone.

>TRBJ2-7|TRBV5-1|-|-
CASSFGDITYEQYF
TGCGCCAGCAGCTTCGGGGACATAACCTACGAGCAGTACTTC
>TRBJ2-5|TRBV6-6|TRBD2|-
CASTASGRAVETQYF
TGTGCCAGCACAGCTAGCGGGAGGGCCGTAGAGACCCAGTACTTC
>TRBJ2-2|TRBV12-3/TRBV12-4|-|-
CASSSLATGELFF
TGTGCCAGCTCCTCCCTAGCTACCGGGGAGCTGTTTTTT
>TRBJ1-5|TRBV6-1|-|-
CASSEGSGGDQPQHF
TGTGCCAGCAGTGAAGGGTCGGGGGGCGATCAGCCCCAGCATTTT
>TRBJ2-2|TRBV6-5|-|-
CASSYRGPGELFF
TGTGCCAGCAGTTACAGGGGTCCCGGGGAGCTGTTTTTT
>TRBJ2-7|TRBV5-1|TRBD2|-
CASRWGGLAVEEQYF
TGCGCCAGCAGGTGGGGGGGACTAGCGGTTGAGGAGCAGTACTTC
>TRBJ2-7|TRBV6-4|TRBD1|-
CASSSLNPSDRDRVEQYF
TGTGCCAGCTCGTCCCTTAATCCCTCCGACAGGGACCGGGTCGAGCAGTACTTC
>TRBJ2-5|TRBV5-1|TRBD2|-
CASSAGTRSSETQYF
TGCGCCAGCAGCGCCGGGACTAGGTCTTCGGAGACCCAGTACTTC
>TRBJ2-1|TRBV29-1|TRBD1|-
CSVSLGQDYYNEQFF
TGCAGCGTCTCCCTTGGACAGGATTACTACAATGAGCAGTTCTTC
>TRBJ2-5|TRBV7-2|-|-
CASSSQGETQYF
TGTGCCAGCAGCTCCCAGGGAGAGACCCAGTACTTC
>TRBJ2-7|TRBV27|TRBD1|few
CASSIRQGREQYF
TGTGCCAGCAGTATCAGACAGGGAAGAGAGCAGTACTTC
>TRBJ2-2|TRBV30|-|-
CAWGGTGVDTGELFF
TGTGCCTGGGGGGGAACGGGAGTGGACACCGGGGAGCTGTTTTTT
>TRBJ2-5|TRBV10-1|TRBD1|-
CATSTGIEGETQYF
TGCGCCACCTCGACAGGGATTGAAGGAGAGACCCAGTACTTC
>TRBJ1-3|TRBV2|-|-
CASKTDYSGNTIYF
TGTGCCAGCAAAACAGATTACTCTGGAAACACCATATATTTT
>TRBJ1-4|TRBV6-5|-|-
CASRRIATNEKLFF
TGTGCCAGCAGGAGAATTGCAACTAATGAAAAACTGTTTTTT
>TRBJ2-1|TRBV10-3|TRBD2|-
CAISGGLAGSMANEQFF
TGTGCCATCAGTGGGGGACTAGCGGGGTCGATGGCCAATGAGCAGTTCTTC
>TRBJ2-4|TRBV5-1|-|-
CASSAQWGGAKNIQYF
TGCGCCAGCAGCGCCCAATGGGGGGGCGCCAAAAACATTCAGTACTTC
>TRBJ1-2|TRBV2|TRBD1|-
CASSDRGRNGYTF
TGTGCCAGCAGTGACAGGGGGAGGAATGGCTACACCTTC
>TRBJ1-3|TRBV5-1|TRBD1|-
CASSLGPTGGSSSGNTIYF
TGCGCCAGCAGCTTGGGACCCACAGGGGGCTCGAGCTCTGGAAACACCATATATTTT
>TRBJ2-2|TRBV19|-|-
CASNGAPGEFTGELFF
TGTGCCAGTAACGGGGCGCCGGGGGAATTTACCGGGGAGCTGTTTTTT
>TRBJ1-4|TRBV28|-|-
CASSSGQRDGEKLFF
TGTGCCAGCAGTTCAGGACAGAGGGATGGGGAAAAACTGTTTTTT
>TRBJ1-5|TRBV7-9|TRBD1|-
CASSLGTGVRDQPQHF
TGTGCCAGCAGCTTAGGGACAGGGGTAAGAGATCAGCCCCAGCATTTT
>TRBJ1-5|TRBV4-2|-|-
CASSQDLGGVGQPQHF
TGTGCCAGCAGCCAAGATCTCGGAGGGGTTGGTCAGCCCCAGCATTTT
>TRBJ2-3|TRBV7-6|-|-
CASSLVLSPVAPSTDTQYF
TGTGCCAGCAGCTTAGTTTTGAGCCCGGTCGCCCCTAGCACAGATACGCAGTATTTT
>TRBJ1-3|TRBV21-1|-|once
CASSKECGQSSGNTIYF
TGTGCCAGCAGCAAAGAATGCGGCCAAAGCTCTGGAAACACCATATATTTT
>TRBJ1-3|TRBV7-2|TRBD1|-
CASSSDRVGGNTIYF
TGTGCCAGCAGCTCGGACAGGGTGGGTGGAAACACCATATATTTT
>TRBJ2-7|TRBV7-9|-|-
CASSSGNPPYEQYF
TGTGCCAGCAGCTCCGGGAACCCACCCTACGAGCAGTACTTC
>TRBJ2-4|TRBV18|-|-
CASSPPVGQGGLKNIQYF
TGTGCCAGCTCACCACCGGTAGGGCAGGGGGGCCTCAAAAACATTCAGTACTTC
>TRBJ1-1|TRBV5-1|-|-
CASSLQYMNTEAFF
TGCGCCAGCAGCTTGCAGTACATGAACACTGAAGCTTTCTTT